This T cell receptor (beta chain) was sequenced in a study of T cells in Graves' hyperthyroidism and ophthalmopathy. General study points: Through a model of 13 V-J features, ophthalmopathy was separated from stable hyperthyroidism.

This clonotype was counted many times. Its antigen is currently unknown. Amplification of TCR beta CDR3 regions was performed using RNA transcripts as template. A set of HTBI primers served as the primers for a first-round RT-PCR of the TCR CDR3. Via MiXCR, TCRdb re-called the multiplex PCR reads, giving one row per CDR3 protein. The data show approximately 490,000 distinct CDR3 sequences, 20% to 25% seen once. CDR3 length: 14 residues. V was shortened by 4 bases and J by 0 bases, with 9 bases between the two germline ends. Diagnostic assessment was based on clinical symptoms, serum thyroxine and TRAb, thyroid ultrasound and orbital computed tomography. An approximately 10 ml volume of fresh peripheral blood provided the PBMCs.

This sequence was found in a woman between 65 and 79 years old with Graves' ophthalmopathy. The sample taken for sequencing was blood. The V gene is TRBV12-3 or TRBV12-4, the J gene TRBJ2-5, with TRBD2 as a possible D gene (6 bases). The CDR3 loop is CASSSTSNQETQYF. CDR3 sequence (DNA): TGTGCCAGCAGTTCCACTAGCAACCAAGAGACCCAGTACTTC.